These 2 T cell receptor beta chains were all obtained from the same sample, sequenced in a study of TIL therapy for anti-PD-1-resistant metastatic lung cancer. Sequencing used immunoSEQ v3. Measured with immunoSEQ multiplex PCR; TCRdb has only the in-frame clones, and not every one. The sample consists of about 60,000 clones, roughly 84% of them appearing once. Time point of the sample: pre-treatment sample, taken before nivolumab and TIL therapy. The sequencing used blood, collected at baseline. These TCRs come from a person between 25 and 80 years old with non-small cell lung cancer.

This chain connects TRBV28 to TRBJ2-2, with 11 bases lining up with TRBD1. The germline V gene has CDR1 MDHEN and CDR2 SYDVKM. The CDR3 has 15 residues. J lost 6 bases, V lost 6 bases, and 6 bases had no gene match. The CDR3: CASRGQGAISGELFF. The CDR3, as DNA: TGTGCCAGCAGAGGACAGGGGGCGATATCCGGGGAGCTGTTTTTT.

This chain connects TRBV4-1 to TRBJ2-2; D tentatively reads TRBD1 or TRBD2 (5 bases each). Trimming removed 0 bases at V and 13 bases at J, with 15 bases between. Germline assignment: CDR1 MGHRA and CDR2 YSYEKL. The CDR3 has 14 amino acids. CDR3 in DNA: TGCGCCAGCAGCCAAGATATCCGGGGCGGATGGCTGTTTTTT. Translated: CASSQDIRGGWLFF.